These 6 T cell receptor beta chains were all obtained from the same sample, sequenced in a study of control samples from healthy donors and cancer patients (dated by TCRdb to the early 2020s). The protocol used for the library was the immunoSEQ multiplex PCR assay. Drawn from immuneACCESS, this table holds only the in-frame rearrangements with V and J called that TCRdb kept. Clones are partly lost; checked studies trace under half to an unresolved V gene and leave the rest unexplained. This sample has about 180,000 clones in its table, and around 94% of those were observed once. About 1.5% of the sample lies in the top ten. Source material: blood. These receptors were taken from a young woman in good health.

The rearrangement uses TRBV12-3 or TRBV12-4 and TRBJ1-1, with D hard to call. The CDR3 has 13 amino acids. Between the trimmed V and J ends, which lost 5 bases and 5 bases, there was a span of 12 bases. The CDR3 nucleotides are TGTGCCAGCAGTGGGGTATTAGGAACTGAAGCTTTCTTT. It specifies CASSGVLGTEAFF.

This rearrangement joins TRBV28 to TRBJ1-5; 8 bases fit TRBD1. V trimming: 5 bases; J trimming: 3 bases; junction bases outside the gene matches: 6. Germline V gene lookup returns CDR1 MDHEN and CDR2 SYDVKM. The CDR3 runs 15 residues. The CDR3 nucleotides are TGTGCCAGCAGTCGGACAGGGTTCGACAATCAGCCCCAGCATTTT. It is translated as CASSRTGFDNQPQHF. Variable domain in full (rest from reference TRBV28 and TRBJ1-5): DVKVTQSSRYLVKRTGEKVFLECVQDMDHENMFWYRQDPGLGLRLIYFSYDVKMKEKGDIPEGYSVSREKKERFSLILESASTNQTSMYLCASSRTGFDNQPQHFGDGTRLSIL.

The chain recombines TRBV4-1 with TRBJ2-3; 14 bases are shared with TRBD2. The CDR3 is 16 amino acids. V was pared by 8 bases and J by 0 bases, with 4 bases of the junction left unmatched. Germline V CDR1 and CDR2: MGHRA, YSYEKL. CDR3 in amino acids: CASRRTSGGSTDTQYF. CDR3 DNA sequence: TGCGCCAGCCGACGGACTAGCGGGGGGAGCACAGATACGCAGTATTTT.

The genes are TRBV10-2 and TRBJ2-1; 8 nucleotides align to TRBD2. The germline CDR1 and CDR2 sequences are WSHSY and SAAADI. This CDR3 region has 15 residues. V dropped 3 bases and J dropped 10; count of bases not matched to a gene: 11. The CDR3 here is CASSDPASGRGEQFF. In nucleotides, the CDR3 is TGCGCCAGCAGTGATCCGGCTAGCGGGCGAGGAGAGCAGTTCTTC.

A word on this clone: Other DNA sequences from this sample encode an identical CDR3 as well. The chain uses TRBV11-2 and TRBJ1-5; D is ambiguous. Looked up from germline, CDR1 is SGHAT and CDR2 is FQNNGV. V shed 3 bases and J shed 1 base, with 4 bases lying between them. This CDR3 is built from 13 residues. The CDR3: CASSLSSNQPQHF. CDR3 nucleotide sequence: TGTGCCAGCAGCTTGTCAAGCAATCAGCCCCAGCATTTT.

The chain combines TRBV5-5 with TRBJ1-6, with D maybe TRBD1 (5 bases). Trimming left V 3 bases short and J 0 bases short, with 10 bases between. CDR3 size: 16 residues. Germline assignment: CDR1 SGHKS and CDR2 YYEKEE (reference sequence). CDR3 in DNA: TGTGCCAGCAGCTGGACACCGAGCTCCTATAATTCACCCCTCCACTTT. Translating it yields CASSWTPSSYNSPLHF.